These 5 T cell receptor beta chains originate from one sample sequenced in a study of T-cell memory formation after mild COVID-19. MiXCR, applied by TCRdb to the 5' RACE reads, yields one record per CDR3 protein. Of about half a million distinct CDR3 sequences listed, 15% to 20% are singletons. Sequenced: PBMCs or a T cell subset sorted from them (not recorded which). Receptors were obtained from an adult woman who had mild COVID-19 (a few samples of this study predate the infection). Cell type and time point are not known.

This clonotype has only a few counts. This chain joins TRBV12-3 or TRBV12-4 and TRBJ2-2; 8 nucleotides match TRBD2. The V gene end was trimmed by 6 bases and the J gene end by 7 bases; junction bases not matched to a gene: 13. This CDR3 region has 16 residues. DNA for the CDR3: TGTGCCAGCAGCCTACTGACGGGAGGGAGCGGCGGGGAGCTGTTTTTT. This encodes CASSLLTGGSGGELFF.

CDR3 bases: TGTGCCAGCAGCCCCGACGCTCCCCCCGGCGGAAACACCATATATTTT. It yields the protein CASSPDAPPGGNTIYF. V gene TRBV7-8 combines with J gene TRBJ1-3; D not certain. V was pared by 5 bases and J by 4 bases, with 18 bases between. The CDR3 extends over 16 amino acids. CDR1 and CDR2 (germline): SGHVS, FQNEAQ.

The chain has TRBV12-3 or TRBV12-4 and TRBJ2-2, with D unresolved. The CDR3 consists of 14 residues. V gave up 5 bases and J gave up 0 bases, with 7 bases separating them. The CDR3 DNA sequence: TGTGCCAGCAGTCCCCACCCGAACACCGGGGAGCTGTTTTTT. Translating it yields CASSPHPNTGELFF.

DNA for the CDR3: TGCAGTGCTAGACAAGGACTCCTTCAGAGCATTCAGTACTTC. Translated, it gives CSARQGLLQSIQYF. V is TRBV20-1 and J is TRBJ2-4, with a weak D call TRBD2 (5 bases). The V gene lost 2 bases and the J gene lost 9 bases, with 17 bases spanning the gap. The germline gives CDR1 DFQATT, CDR2 SNEGSKA (reference sequence). The CDR3 covers 14 residues.

The chain joins TRBV20-1 to TRBJ2-3; TRBD2 might be the D (6 bases). The ends were cut back, 6 bases at V and 0 bases at J, with 16 bases in the middle. Germline V gene lookup returns CDR1 DFQATT and CDR2 SNEGSKA (reference sequence). The CDR3 is 15 amino acids. The CDR3 nucleotides are TGCAGTGCCCGGACCCTAGCGCTCAGCACAGATACGCAGTATTTT. Translated, it gives CSARTLALSTDTQYF.